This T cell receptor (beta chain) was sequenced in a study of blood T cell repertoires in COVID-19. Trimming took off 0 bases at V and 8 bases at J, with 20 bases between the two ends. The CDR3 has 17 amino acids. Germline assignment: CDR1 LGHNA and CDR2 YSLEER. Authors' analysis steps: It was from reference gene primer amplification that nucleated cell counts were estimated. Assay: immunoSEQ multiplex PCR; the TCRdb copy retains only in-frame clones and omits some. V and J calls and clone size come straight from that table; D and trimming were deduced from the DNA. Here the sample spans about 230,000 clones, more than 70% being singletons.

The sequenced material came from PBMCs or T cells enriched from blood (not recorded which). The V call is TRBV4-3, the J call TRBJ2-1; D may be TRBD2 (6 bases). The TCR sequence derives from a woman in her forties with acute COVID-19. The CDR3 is CASSQDFALARWDEQFF. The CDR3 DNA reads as TGCGCCAGCAGCCAAGATTTCGCACTAGCTAGGTGGGATGAGCAGTTCTTC.